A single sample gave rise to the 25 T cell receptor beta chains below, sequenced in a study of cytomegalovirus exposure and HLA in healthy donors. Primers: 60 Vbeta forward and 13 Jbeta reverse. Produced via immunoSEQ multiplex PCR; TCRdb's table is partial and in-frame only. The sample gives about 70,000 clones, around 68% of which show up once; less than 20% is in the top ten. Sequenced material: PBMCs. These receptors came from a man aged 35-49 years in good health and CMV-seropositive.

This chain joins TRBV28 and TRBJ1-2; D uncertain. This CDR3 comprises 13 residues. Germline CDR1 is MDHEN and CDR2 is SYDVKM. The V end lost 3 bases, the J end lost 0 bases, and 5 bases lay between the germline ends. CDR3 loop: CASSLTPNYGYTF. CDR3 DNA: TGTGCCAGCAGTTTGACACCTAACTATGGCTACACCTTC.

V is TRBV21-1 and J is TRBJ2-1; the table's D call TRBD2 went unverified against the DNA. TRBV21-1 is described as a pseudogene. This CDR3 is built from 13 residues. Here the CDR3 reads CAIPPFAVYEQFF. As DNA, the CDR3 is TGTGCCATCCCCCCCTTTGCGGTATATGAGCAGTTCTTC.

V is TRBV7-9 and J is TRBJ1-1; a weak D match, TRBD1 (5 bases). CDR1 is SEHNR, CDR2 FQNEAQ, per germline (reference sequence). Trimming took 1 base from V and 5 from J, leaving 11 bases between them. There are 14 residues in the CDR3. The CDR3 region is CASSLVGARTEAFF. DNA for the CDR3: TGTGCCAGCAGCTTAGTTGGGGCAAGGACTGAAGCTTTCTTT.

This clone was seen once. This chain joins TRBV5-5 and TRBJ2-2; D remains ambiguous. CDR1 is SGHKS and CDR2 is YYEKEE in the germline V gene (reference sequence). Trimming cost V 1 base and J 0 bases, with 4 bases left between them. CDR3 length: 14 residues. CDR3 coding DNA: TGTGCCAGCAGCTTGCCCACGAACACCGGGGAGCTGTTTTTT. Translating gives CASSLPTNTGELFF.

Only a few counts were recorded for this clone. In nucleotides, the CDR3 is TGCGCCAGCAAAGTACAGGGGCTTCAAGAGACCCAGTACTTC. Amino acids: CASKVQGLQETQYF. This chain uses TRBV5-1 with TRBJ2-5, with 7 bases that match TRBD1. The CDR3 covers 14 residues. The ends lost 6 bases at V and 2 bases at J; junction bases unmatched: 7. CDR1 is SGHRS and CDR2 is YFSETQ in the germline V gene.

Here the CDR3 reads CASQRTEFSTDTQYF. The DNA of the CDR3 is TGTGCCAGCCAAAGGACAGAGTTTAGCACAGATACGCAGTATTTT. The chain recombines TRBV7-3 with TRBJ2-3, with D maybe TRBD1 (6 bases). V lost 8 bases, J lost 0 bases, and 15 bases lay in between. The germline V gene has CDR1 SGHTA and CDR2 FQGTGA. This CDR3 spans 15 amino acids. The entire variable domain, with the rest obtained from reference TRBV7-3 and TRBJ2-3, is as follows: GAGVSQTPSNKVTEKGKYVELRCDPISGHTALYWYRQSLGQGPEFLIYFQGTGAADDSGLPNDRFFAVRPEGSVSTLKIQRTERGDSAVYLCASQRTEFSTDTQYFGPGTRLTVL.

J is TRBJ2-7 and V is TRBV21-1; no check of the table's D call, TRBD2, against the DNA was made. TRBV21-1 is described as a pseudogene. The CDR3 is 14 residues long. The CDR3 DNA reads TGTGCCAGCAGCCTTAGCGGGAGGCTTGGCGAGCAGTACTTC. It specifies CASSLSGRLGEQYF.

CDR3 amino acids: CASSRASSSIQYF. DNA of the CDR3: TGTGCCAGCAGTAGAGCTAGCTCCAGCATTCAGTACTTC. The chain combines TRBV6-5 with TRBJ2-4; possible D gene TRBD2, 5 bases. V lost 5 bases and J lost 9, with 14 bases in between. The CDR3 sequence is 13 residues long. Germline lookup yields CDR1 MNHEY and CDR2 SVGAGI.

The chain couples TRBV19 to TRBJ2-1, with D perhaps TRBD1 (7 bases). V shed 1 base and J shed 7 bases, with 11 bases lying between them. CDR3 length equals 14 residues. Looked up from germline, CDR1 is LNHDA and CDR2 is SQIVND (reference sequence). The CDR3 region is CASSIGGTVNEQFF. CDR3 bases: TGTGCCAGTAGTATAGGCGGGACAGTTAATGAGCAGTTCTTC.

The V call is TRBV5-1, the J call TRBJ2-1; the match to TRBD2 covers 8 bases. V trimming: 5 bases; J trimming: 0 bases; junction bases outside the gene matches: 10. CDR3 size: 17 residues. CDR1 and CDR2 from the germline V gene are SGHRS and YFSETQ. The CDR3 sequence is CASRIPLSGSSYNEQFF. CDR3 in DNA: TGCGCCAGCAGAATACCTCTAAGCGGGAGCTCCTACAATGAGCAGTTCTTC.

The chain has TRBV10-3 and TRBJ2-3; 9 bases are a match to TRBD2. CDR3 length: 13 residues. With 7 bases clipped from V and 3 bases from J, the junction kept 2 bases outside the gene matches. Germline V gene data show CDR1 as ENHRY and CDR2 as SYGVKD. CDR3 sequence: CAITSGATDTQYF. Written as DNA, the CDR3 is TGTGCCATCACTAGCGGGGCAACAGATACGCAGTATTTT.

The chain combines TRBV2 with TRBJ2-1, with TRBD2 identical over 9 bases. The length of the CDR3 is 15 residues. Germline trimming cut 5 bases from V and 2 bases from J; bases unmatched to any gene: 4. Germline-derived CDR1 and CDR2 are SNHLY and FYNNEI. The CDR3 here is CASSKERGAYNEQFF. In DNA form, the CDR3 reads TGTGCCAGCAGTAAAGAGCGGGGGGCCTACAATGAGCAGTTCTTC.

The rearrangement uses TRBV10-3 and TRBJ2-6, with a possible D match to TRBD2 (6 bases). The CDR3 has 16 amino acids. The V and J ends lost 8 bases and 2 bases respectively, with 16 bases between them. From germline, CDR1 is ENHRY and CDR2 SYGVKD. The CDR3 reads CAIPGTPRAGANVLTF. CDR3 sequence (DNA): TGTGCCATCCCGGGGACTCCGAGGGCTGGGGCCAACGTCCTGACTTTC.

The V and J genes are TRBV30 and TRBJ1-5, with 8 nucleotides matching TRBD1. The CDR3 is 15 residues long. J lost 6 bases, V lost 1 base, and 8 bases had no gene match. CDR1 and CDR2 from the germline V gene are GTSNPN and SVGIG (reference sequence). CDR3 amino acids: CAWSARVDRVQPQHF. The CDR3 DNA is TGTGCCTGGAGTGCAAGGGTGGACAGGGTTCAGCCCCAGCATTTT.

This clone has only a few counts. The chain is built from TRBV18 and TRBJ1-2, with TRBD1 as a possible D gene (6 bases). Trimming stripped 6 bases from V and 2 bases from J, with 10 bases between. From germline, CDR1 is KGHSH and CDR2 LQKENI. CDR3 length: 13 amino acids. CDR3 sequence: CASSSGGNYGYTF. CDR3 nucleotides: TGTGCCAGCTCGTCGGGGGGCAACTATGGCTACACCTTC.

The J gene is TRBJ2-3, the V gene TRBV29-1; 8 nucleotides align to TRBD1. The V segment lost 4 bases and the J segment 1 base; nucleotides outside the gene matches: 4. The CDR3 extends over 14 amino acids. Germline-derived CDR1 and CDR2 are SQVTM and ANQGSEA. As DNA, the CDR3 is TGCAGCGTTGGCAGGGGGCGAGGCACAGATACGCAGTATTTT. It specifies CSVGRGRGTDTQYF.

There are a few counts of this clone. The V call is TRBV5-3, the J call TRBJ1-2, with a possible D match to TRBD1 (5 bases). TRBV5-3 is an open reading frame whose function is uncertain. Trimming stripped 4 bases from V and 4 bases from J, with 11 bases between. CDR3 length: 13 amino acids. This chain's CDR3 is CARSRQSFYGYTF. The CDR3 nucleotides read TGTGCCAGAAGCCGACAGAGTTTCTATGGCTACACCTTC.

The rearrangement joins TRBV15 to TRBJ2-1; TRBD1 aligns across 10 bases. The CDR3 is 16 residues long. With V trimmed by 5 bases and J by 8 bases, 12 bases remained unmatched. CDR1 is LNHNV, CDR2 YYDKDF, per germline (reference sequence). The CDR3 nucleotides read TGTGCCACCAGCTTCCCCGGGACAGGGGCGGGAGATGAGCAGTTCTTC. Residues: CATSFPGTGAGDEQFF. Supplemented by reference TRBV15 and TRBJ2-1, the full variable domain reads DAMVIQNPRYQVTQFGKPVTLSCSQTLNHNVMYWYQQKSSQAPKLLFHYYDKDFNNEADTPDNFQSRRPNTSFCFLDIRSPGLGDTAMYLCATSFPGTGAGDEQFFGPGTRLTVL.

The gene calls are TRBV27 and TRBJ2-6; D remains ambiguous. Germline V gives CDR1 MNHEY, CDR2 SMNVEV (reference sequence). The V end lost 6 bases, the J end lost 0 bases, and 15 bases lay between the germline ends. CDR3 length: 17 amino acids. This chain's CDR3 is CASSPTSYYSGANVLTF. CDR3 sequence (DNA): TGTGCCAGCAGCCCAACAAGTTACTACTCTGGGGCCAACGTCCTGACTTTC.

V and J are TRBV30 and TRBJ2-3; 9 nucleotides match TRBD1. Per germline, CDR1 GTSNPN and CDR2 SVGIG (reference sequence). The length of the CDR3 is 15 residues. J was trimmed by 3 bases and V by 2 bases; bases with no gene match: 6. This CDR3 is CAWSPTGQGTDTQYF. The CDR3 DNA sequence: TGTGCCTGGAGTCCGACGGGACAGGGAACAGATACGCAGTATTTT.

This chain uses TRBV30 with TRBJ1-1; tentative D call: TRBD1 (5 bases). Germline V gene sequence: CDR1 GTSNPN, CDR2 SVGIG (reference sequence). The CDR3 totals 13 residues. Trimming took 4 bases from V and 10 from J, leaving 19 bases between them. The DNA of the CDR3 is TGTGCCTGGACTCGAGGAGCCCTCGGGGGAGCTTTCTTT. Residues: CAWTRGALGGAFF.

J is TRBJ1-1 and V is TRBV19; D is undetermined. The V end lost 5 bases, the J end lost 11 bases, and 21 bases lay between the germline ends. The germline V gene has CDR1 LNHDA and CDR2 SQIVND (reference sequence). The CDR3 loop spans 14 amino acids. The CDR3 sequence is CASSRGGSGVVAFF. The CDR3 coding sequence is TGTGCCAGTAGTCGGGGTGGGTCTGGGGTCGTGGCTTTCTTT.

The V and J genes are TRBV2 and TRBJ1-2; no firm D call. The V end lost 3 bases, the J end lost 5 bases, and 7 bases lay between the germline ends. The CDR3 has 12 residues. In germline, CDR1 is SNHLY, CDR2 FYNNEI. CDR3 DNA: TGTGCCAGCAGTGACAACGGGTATGGCTACACCTTC. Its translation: CASSDNGYGYTF.

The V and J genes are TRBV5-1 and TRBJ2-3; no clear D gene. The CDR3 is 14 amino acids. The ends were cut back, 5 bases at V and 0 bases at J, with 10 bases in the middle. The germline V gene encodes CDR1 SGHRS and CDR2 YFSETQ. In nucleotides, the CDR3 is TGCGCCAGCAGACATCCTAGGAGCACAGATACGCAGTATTTT. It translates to CASRHPRSTDTQYF.

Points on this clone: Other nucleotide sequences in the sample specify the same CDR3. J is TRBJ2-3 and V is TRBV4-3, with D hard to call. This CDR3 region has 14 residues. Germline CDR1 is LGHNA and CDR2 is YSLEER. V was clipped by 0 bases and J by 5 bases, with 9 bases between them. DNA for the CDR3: TGCGCCAGCAGCCAAGACCAGGCTGGAGATACGCAGTATTTT. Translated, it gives CASSQDQAGDTQYF.